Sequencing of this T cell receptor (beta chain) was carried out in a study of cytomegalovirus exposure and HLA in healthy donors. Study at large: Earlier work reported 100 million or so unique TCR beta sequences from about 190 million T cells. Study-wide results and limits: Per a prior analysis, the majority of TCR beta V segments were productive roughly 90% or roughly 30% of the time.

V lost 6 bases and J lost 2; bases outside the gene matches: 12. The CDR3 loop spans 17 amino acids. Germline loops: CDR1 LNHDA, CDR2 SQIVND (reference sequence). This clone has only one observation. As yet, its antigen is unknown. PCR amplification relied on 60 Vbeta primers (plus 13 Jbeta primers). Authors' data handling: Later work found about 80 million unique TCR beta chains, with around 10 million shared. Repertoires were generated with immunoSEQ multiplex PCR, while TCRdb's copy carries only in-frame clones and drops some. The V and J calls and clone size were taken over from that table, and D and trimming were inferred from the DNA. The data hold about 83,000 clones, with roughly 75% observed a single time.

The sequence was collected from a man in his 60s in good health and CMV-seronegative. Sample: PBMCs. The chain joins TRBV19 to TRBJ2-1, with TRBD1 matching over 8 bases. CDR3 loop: CASSPPAGQGAYNEQFF. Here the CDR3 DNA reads TGTGCCAGTAGCCCCCCCGCCGGACAGGGTGCCTACAATGAGCAGTTCTTC.